This TCR beta chain was obtained from a study of blood T cells in healthy people across ages. The overall study: Template switching captured about one barcoded beta molecule per two T cells. Study-wide results and limits: It was found that TCR beta diversity correlated strongly with the percentage of naive T cells.

A note on this clonotype: Its antigen is as yet unknown.

Samples each yielded at least 5.5 micrograms of total RNA. Primers used in a second PCR of roughly 7 to 11 cycles were a sample-barcoded 5' primer and a J-beta primer mix. Tags on each cDNA molecule came from a template-switch adaptor with 12 random nucleotides. MiXCR, applied by TCRdb to the 5' RACE reads, yields one record per CDR3 protein. Among roughly 800,000 distinct CDR3 sequences listed, around half were seen once. This clonotype was obtained from an elderly man in good health. Sequencing was done on a sample of blood.

CDR3 nucleotide sequence: TGTGCCAGCAGTCCCGGACGAGGAGGGTTTCAAGAGACCCAGTACTTC. Residues: CASSPGRGGFQETQYF. The chain is built from TRBV12-3 or TRBV12-4 and TRBJ2-5, with TRBD2 as a possible D gene (6 bases). Trimming left V 5 bases short and J 2 bases short, with 18 bases between. CDR3 length: 16 residues.